The 26 T cell receptor beta chains below were found in one sample sequenced in a study of blood T cell repertoires in COVID-19. TCRdb's copy holds only in-frame clones and misses some; the assay was immunoSEQ multiplex PCR. Here the sample spans 350,000 or so clones, around nine tenths being singletons. Sequenced material: PBMCs or T cells enriched from blood (not recorded which). These receptors all stem from a woman younger than 45 who had been exposed to COVID-19.

The chain recombines TRBV7-9 with TRBJ1-2; D gene uncertain. The CDR3 has 14 residues. Trimming removed 1 base at V and 2 bases at J, with 8 bases between. CDR1 is SEHNR, CDR2 FQNEAQ, per germline (reference sequence). This CDR3 reads CASSLVVPNYGYTF. The CDR3 DNA is TGTGCCAGCAGCTTAGTCGTCCCGAACTATGGCTACACCTTC.

The chain uses TRBV19 and TRBJ2-5, with 7 nucleotides matching TRBD1. Germline CDR1 reads LNHDA; CDR2 reads SQIVND (reference sequence). This CDR3 is 15 amino acids long. J lost 0 bases, V lost 5 bases, and 6 bases had no gene match. CDR3 sequence reads: CASSALQGDQETQYF. As DNA, the CDR3 is TGTGCCAGTAGTGCCCTCCAGGGGGACCAAGAGACCCAGTACTTC.

The V and J genes are TRBV18 and TRBJ1-4, with D perhaps matching TRBD1 (6 bases). Germline V CDR1 and CDR2: KGHSH, LQKENI. The CDR3 is 16 amino acids. Trimming removed 5 bases from V and 7 bases from J, with 20 bases in between. The CDR3 loop reads CASSSNARGPGEKLFF. CDR3 DNA sequence: TGTGCCAGCTCATCCAATGCCAGGGGCCCCGGTGAAAAACTGTTTTTT.

This clone was seen only once. The chain joins TRBV7-3 to TRBJ1-2; 10 nucleotides align to TRBD1. The CDR3 length is 13 residues. V was clipped by 6 bases and J by 5 bases; unmatched bases: 3. Germline CDR1 and CDR2: SGHTA and FQGTGA. The CDR3 is CASSGTGAYGYTF. The CDR3 coding sequence is TGTGCCAGCAGTGGGACAGGGGCATATGGCTACACCTTC.

This chain uses TRBV28 with TRBJ1-5; TRBD1 aligns across 9 bases. The CDR3 length is 16 residues. The germline CDR1 and CDR2 sequences are MDHEN and SYDVKM. V dropped 2 bases and J dropped 4; count of bases not matched to a gene: 6. The CDR3 spells CASSLSTGGRNQPQHF. The CDR3 region has the DNA TGTGCCAGCAGTTTAAGTACAGGGGGCCGTAATCAGCCCCAGCATTTT.

This clone was picked up a small number of times. The chain has TRBV2 and TRBJ1-6, with 7 bases aligning to TRBD1. Germline CDR1 reads SNHLY; CDR2 reads FYNNEI. There are 14 residues in the CDR3. V lost 6 bases and J lost 7; bases outside the gene matches: 6. CDR3 amino acids: CASSLDRVNSPLHF. In nucleotides, the CDR3 is TGTGCCAGCAGCCTCGACAGGGTGAATTCACCCCTCCACTTT.

The chain links TRBV9 to TRBJ1-2; a possible D gene is TRBD1 (6 bases). The CDR3 is made up of 15 amino acids. In germline, CDR1 is SGDLS, CDR2 YYNGEE. Deletions cut 3 bases from V and 1 base from J, with 13 bases between. The CDR3 reads CASSDNMDSNYGYTF. CDR3 nucleotide sequence: TGTGCCAGCAGCGACAATATGGACAGTAACTATGGCTACACCTTC.

The chain uses TRBV3-1 (or the pseudogene TRBV3-2) and TRBJ2-1, with D tentatively TRBD1 (6 bases). Trimming took 4 bases from V and 0 from J, leaving 16 bases between them. The CDR3 has 17 residues. Germline CDR1 reads LGHDT; CDR2 reads YNNKEL (reference sequence). CDR3 bases: TGTGCCAGCAGCCGCGCTTTAGGGGGAAGCTCCTACAATGAGCAGTTCTTC. Residues: CASSRALGGSSYNEQFF.

The chain is built from TRBV30 and TRBJ2-3; TRBD1 agrees at 7 bases. V was pared by 1 base and J by 2 bases, with 3 bases of the junction left unmatched. The CDR3 runs to 14 residues. The germline V gene encodes CDR1 GTSNPN and CDR2 SVGIG (reference sequence). The CDR3 nucleotides read TGTGCCTGGAGTGCCGGGACAGTCACAGATACGCAGTATTTT. This translates into CAWSAGTVTDTQYF.

This clone was seen ten or more times. Distinct nucleotide sequences in the sample also encode this CDR3. The chain combines TRBV19 with TRBJ2-1; 10 bases map to TRBD2. The V gene's germline CDR1 is LNHDA and CDR2 SQIVND (reference sequence). CDR3 size: 16 residues. V dropped 3 bases and J dropped 0; count of bases not matched to a gene: 2. CDR3: CASSILAGGSYNEQFF. DNA of the CDR3: TGTGCCAGTAGTATTTTAGCGGGAGGCTCCTACAATGAGCAGTTCTTC.

This sequence joins TRBV7-6 and TRBJ2-7, with 11 bases lining up with TRBD2. Germline CDR1 SGHVS, CDR2 FNYEAQ. Trimming took 3 bases from V and 7 from J; bases not matched to a gene: 8. This CDR3 spans 15 amino acids. The CDR3 sequence is CASSFATSGKGEQYF. DNA of the CDR3: TGTGCCAGCAGCTTCGCGACTAGCGGGAAGGGTGAGCAGTACTTC.

The genes are TRBV14 and TRBJ2-5; 12 bases are shared with TRBD2. The V gene's germline CDR1 is SGHDN and CDR2 FVKESK. CDR3 length equals 16 residues. V lost 4 bases to trimming and J lost 2 bases; unmatched junction nucleotides: 5. Here the CDR3 DNA reads TGTGCCAGCAGCCGTCAAGGACTAGCGGGACAAGAGACCCAGTACTTC. Encoded protein: CASSRQGLAGQETQYF.

V gene TRBV27 combines with J gene TRBJ2-5; 8 nucleotides line up with TRBD1. The CDR3 extends over 15 amino acids. The junction had 13 bases not matched to a gene; V was cut back by 6 bases and J by 7 bases. Germline CDR1 reads MNHEY; CDR2 reads SMNVEV (reference sequence). As DNA, the CDR3 is TGTGCCAGCAGCTCCGCAGGGGGCTCAGGGGGGACCCAGTACTTC. It encodes CASSSAGGSGGTQYF.

The gene calls are TRBV6-5 and TRBJ1-1; TRBD1 might be the D (6 bases). V lost 9 bases to trimming and J lost 4 bases, with 15 bases between them. The CDR3 runs to 13 residues. The V gene's germline CDR1 is MNHEY and CDR2 SVGAGI. CDR3 in amino acids: CASGRGGATEAFF. The CDR3 DNA reads TGTGCCAGTGGGAGGGGGGGAGCCACTGAAGCTTTCTTT.

The chain carries TRBV14 and TRBJ2-3, with D unresolved. The CDR3 is 16 residues long. Trimming cost V 4 bases and J 0 bases, with 14 bases left between them. Germline CDR1 is SGHDN and CDR2 is FVKESK. The CDR3 region is CASSPTVLASTDTQYF. The CDR3 nucleotides are TGTGCCAGCAGCCCGACGGTCTTAGCTAGCACAGATACGCAGTATTTT.

This clone was found a few times. The rearrangement links TRBV7-3 to TRBJ2-1; perhaps TRBD2 as D (5 bases). This CDR3 has 15 residues. Trimming took off 5 bases at V and 0 bases at J, with 11 bases between the two ends. CDR1 SGHTA and CDR2 FQGTGA come from the germline V gene. The CDR3 loop is CASSLGGPSYNEQFF. Written as DNA, the CDR3 is TGTGCCAGCAGCCTTGGAGGTCCCTCCTACAATGAGCAGTTCTTC.

The chain joins TRBV10-1 to TRBJ2-3, with 10 bases fitting TRBD1. The germline V gene has CDR1 WNHNN and CDR2 SYGVQD (reference sequence). The ends lost 0 bases at V and 4 bases at J; junction bases unmatched: 4. This CDR3 has 16 amino acids. CDR3 loop: CASSESWDRGADTQYF. CDR3 sequence (DNA): TGCGCCAGCAGTGAGTCCTGGGACAGGGGCGCAGATACGCAGTATTTT.

J is TRBJ2-7 and V is TRBV10-1; D perhaps matches TRBD1 (5 bases). Trimming left V 1 base short and J 4 bases short, with 8 bases between. The CDR3 consists of 13 residues. The germline CDR1 and CDR2 sequences are WNHNN and SYGVQD (reference sequence). The CDR3 DNA reads TGCGCCAGCAGTGAGTGGACAAATTACGAGCAGTACTTC. Translated, it gives CASSEWTNYEQYF.

V is TRBV28 and J is TRBJ2-3, with 11 bases identical to TRBD2. Trimming cost V 8 bases and J 6 bases; bases outside gene matches: 10. Germline V gene data show CDR1 as MDHEN and CDR2 as SYDVKM. This CDR3 has 15 amino acids. This CDR3 reads CASRGTSGGRDTQYF. CDR3 coding DNA: TGTGCCAGCCGAGGAACTAGCGGGGGCAGGGATACGCAGTATTTT.

The gene calls are TRBV15 and TRBJ2-1; 8 nucleotides line up with TRBD1. The germline V gene encodes CDR1 LNHNV and CDR2 YYDKDF (reference sequence). CDR3 size: 17 residues. V lost 4 bases, J lost 1 base, and 9 bases stayed unmatched. As DNA, the CDR3 is TGTGCCACCAGCAAATGGACAGGGTCTGGATCCTACAATGAGCAGTTCTTC. Its protein is CATSKWTGSGSYNEQFF.

The chain carries TRBV5-5 and TRBJ1-2, with TRBD1 matching 10 bases. Trimming took 0 bases from V and 0 from J; bases not matched to a gene: 2. The CDR3 contains 16 residues. Germline assignment: CDR1 SGHKS and CDR2 YYEKEE (reference sequence). This chain's CDR3 is CASSLGGQGTNYGYTF. CDR3 DNA: TGTGCCAGCAGCTTGGGGGGACAGGGGACTAACTATGGCTACACCTTC.

The gene calls are TRBV14 and TRBJ2-4; D is perhaps TRBD2 (7 bases). This CDR3 region has 14 residues. V dropped 3 bases and J dropped 9 bases, with 15 bases sitting between them. From germline, CDR1 is SGHDN and CDR2 FVKESK. For the CDR3, the DNA is TGTGCCAGCAGCCACGGGGGGCGCGTCGGCATTCAGTACTTC. This sequence encodes CASSHGGRVGIQYF. Full variable domain (rest looked up from reference TRBV14 and TRBJ2-4): EAGVTQFPSHSVIEKGQTVTLRCDPISGHDNLYWYRRVMGKEIKFLLHFVKESKQDESGMPNNRFLAERTGGTYSTLKVQPAELEDSGVYFCASSHGGRVGIQYFGAGTRLSVL.

The gene calls are TRBV28 and TRBJ1-5; no reliable D call. Germline V gene data show CDR1 as MDHEN and CDR2 as SYDVKM. The length of the CDR3 is 13 residues. The CDR3 here is CAACGVYNQPQHF. CDR3 in DNA: TGTGCAGCTTGCGGGGTCTACAATCAGCCCCAGCATTTT.

This chain links TRBV7-6 with TRBJ2-1; 7 bases are a match to TRBD2. CDR1 and CDR2 from the germline V gene are SGHVS and FNYEAQ. Trimming at V came to 5 bases and at J to 3 bases, leaving 13 bases not matched to a gene. CDR3 length: 17 residues. CDR3 protein: CASSRGRGEKDYNEQFF. The CDR3 DNA sequence: TGTGCCAGCAGCCGAGGTCGGGGGGAGAAGGACTACAATGAGCAGTTCTTC.

The chain is built from TRBV5-4 and TRBJ2-1, with 7 bases aligning to TRBD2. This CDR3 is built from 18 residues. V gave up 2 bases and J gave up 8 bases; unmatched junction bases: 19. CDR1 and CDR2 from the germline V gene are SGHNT and YYREEE (reference sequence). The chain's CDR3 is CASSFSISRAGEVDEQFF. The CDR3 coding sequence is TGTGCCAGCAGCTTTAGTATTTCGAGGGCGGGGGAGGTCGATGAGCAGTTCTTC.

The genes are TRBV9 and TRBJ2-5; the match to TRBD2 covers 8 bases. The CDR3 is 14 residues long. The J segment lost 2 bases and the V segment lost 0 bases, leaving 0 bases of the junction unmatched. CDR1 is SGDLS, CDR2 YYNGEE, per germline. The DNA of the CDR3 is TGTGCCAGCAGCGTAGCGGGGGGGCAAGAGACCCAGTACTTC. The encoded protein is CASSVAGGQETQYF. Combining the CDR3 with reference TRBV9 and TRBJ2-5 gives the whole variable domain DSGVTQTPKHLITATGQRVTLRCSPRSGDLSVYWYQQSLDQGLQFLIQYYNGEERAKGNILERFSAQQFPDLHSELNLSSLELGDSALYFCASSVAGGQETQYFGPGTRLLVL.